This TCR beta chain was profiled in a study of cytomegalovirus exposure and HLA in healthy donors. This PCR relied on a set of 60 Vbeta primers and 13 Jbeta primers. As processed by the authors: Unique TCR beta chains numbered around 80 million in a later analysis, with 10 million to 14 million shared. The method was immunoSEQ multiplex PCR; TCRdb's version includes in-frame clones alone and lacks a portion of them. V and J calls and clone size are those listed in that table; D and trimming were worked out from the DNA. The sample records around 210,000 clones, roughly 77% being singletons. The CDR3 covers 16 residues. After removal of 4 bases from V and 0 bases from J, the junction contained 6 bases not matched to a gene. The V gene's germline CDR1 is SGHVS and CDR2 FNYEAQ.

The rearrangement joins TRBV7-6 to TRBJ2-3; 8 bases map to TRBD1. The receptor's source is a male donor in good health and CMV-seropositive. The sample was PBMCs. The CDR3: CASSSRTGPSTDTQYF. The CDR3 DNA is TGTGCCAGCAGCTCACGGACAGGGCCGAGCACAGATACGCAGTATTTT.